This T cell receptor beta chain was recorded in a study of regulatory T cells in long-lasting Graves disease. The germline V and J ends were trimmed by 0 bases and 6 bases, with 20 bases remaining between them. Germline CDR1 SQVTM, CDR2 ANQGSEA. CDR3 length: 16 residues. This clonotype was found many times. Time point described: persistent/refractory GD, antithyroid drugs over 5 years with positive TRAb. TCR sequences were obtained from RNA taken from PBMCs. Enrollment of patients was through an endocrinology department in Xi'an, China. Into tubes containing EDTA, about 10 milliliters of peripheral blood were drawn. In building TCR beta libraries, iRepertoire HTBI primers were used together with Arm-PCR of CDR3 regions. As processed by the authors: The identification of 50 to 65 TRBV and roughly 14 TRBJ segments was made across samples. TCRdb processed the multiplex PCR reads anew with MiXCR; each CDR3 protein has one entry. The V and J calls were not made by the authors but by TCRdb's processing. The data contain about 340,000 distinct CDR3 sequences, 20% of them seen just once; the ten biggest clones take up less than 35%.

The chain couples TRBV29-1 to TRBJ2-5; no clear D. The TCR originated in a female donor with Graves disease. Material: peripheral blood mononuclear cells (PBMCs), obtained when the disease was refractory, from a patient treated with antithyroid drugs. For the CDR3, the DNA is TGCAGCGTTGAAGAGGTGCGACACCCCAGAATCCAGACCCAGTACTTC. It translates to CSVEEVRHPRIQTQYF. Full variable domain (outside the CDR3, taken from reference TRBV29-1 and TRBJ2-5): SAVISQKPSRDICQRGTSLTIQCQVDSQVTMMFWYRQQPGQSLTLIATANQGSEATYESGFVIDKFPISRPNLTFSTLTVSNMSPEDSSIYLCSVEEVRHPRIQTQYFGPGTRLLVL.